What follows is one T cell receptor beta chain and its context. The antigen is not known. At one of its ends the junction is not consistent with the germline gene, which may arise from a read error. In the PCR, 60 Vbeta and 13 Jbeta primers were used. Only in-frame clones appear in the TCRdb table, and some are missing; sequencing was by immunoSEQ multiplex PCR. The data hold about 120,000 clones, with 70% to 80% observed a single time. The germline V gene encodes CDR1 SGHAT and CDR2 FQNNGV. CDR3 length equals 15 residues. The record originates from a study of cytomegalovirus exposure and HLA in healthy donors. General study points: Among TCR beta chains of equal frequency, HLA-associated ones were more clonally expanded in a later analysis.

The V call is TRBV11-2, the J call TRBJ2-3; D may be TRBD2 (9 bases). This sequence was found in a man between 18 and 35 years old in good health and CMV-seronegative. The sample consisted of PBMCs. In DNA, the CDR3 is TGTGCCAGCAGCTTAGCTTCTAGCGGGACAGGTACGCAGTATTTT. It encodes CASSLASSGTGTQYF.